In its sample, the clone carrying this T cell receptor beta chain was seen once. Its antigen is as yet unknown. This entry belongs to a study of CD8+ T cells in alopecia areata. About the research overall: Affected scalp percentage determined the severity score of treated patients.

Study-level points and caveats: Uncertainty remains about how baseline CD8+ expansion links to response, with one nonresponder. Besides other cells, scalp samples also yield sequences of resident alphabeta T cells from normal skin.

Treatment indicated: oral pan-JAK inhibitor, 5-10 mg twice daily. RNA was extracted and reverse transcribed into cDNA as the sequencing template. The repertoire was sequenced with immunoSEQ multiplex PCR; TCRdb's copy has only in-frame clones and lacks some. The sample records approximately 190,000 clones, 55% to 75% being singletons. Here the sequenced sample was CD4+ T cells sorted from blood, taken at week 24, from a patient treated with tofacitinib. The TCR originated in a human donor with alopecia areata.

DNA of the CDR3: TGTGCCATCAGCTGGGACAGGGGACAGGAGACCCAGTACTTC. Amino acid sequence: CAISWDRGQETQYF. The gene calls are TRBV10-3 and TRBJ2-5; 10 nucleotides line up with TRBD1. In germline, CDR1 is ENHRY, CDR2 SYGVKD. Trimming removed 6 bases from V and 5 bases from J; junction bases left unmatched: 6. The CDR3 has 14 amino acids.